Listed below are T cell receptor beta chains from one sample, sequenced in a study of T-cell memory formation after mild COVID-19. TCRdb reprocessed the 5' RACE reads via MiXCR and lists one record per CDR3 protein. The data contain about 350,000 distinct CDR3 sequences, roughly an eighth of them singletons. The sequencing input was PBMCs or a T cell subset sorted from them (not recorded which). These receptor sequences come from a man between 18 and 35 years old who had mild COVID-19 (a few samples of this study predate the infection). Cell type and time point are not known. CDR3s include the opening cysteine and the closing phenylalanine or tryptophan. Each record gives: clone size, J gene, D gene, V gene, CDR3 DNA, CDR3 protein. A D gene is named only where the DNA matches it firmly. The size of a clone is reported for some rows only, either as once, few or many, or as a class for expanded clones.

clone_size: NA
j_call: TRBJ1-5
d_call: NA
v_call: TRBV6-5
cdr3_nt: TGTGCCAGCAGTCGACACAATCAGCCCCAGCATTTT
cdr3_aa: CASSRHNQPQHF

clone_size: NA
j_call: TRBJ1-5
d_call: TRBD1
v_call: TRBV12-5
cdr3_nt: TGTGCTAGTGGAGGGGACAGGGGTCAGGTTCAGCCCCAGCATTTT
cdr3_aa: CASGGDRGQVQPQHF

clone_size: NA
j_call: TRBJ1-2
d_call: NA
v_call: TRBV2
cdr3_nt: TGTGCCAGCGGGGGACTGGGAGGCTACACCTTC
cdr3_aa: CASGGLGGYTF

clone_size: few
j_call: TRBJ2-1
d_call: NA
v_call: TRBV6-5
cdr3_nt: TGTGCCAGCAGTTATTCCCATGGAGCGGATGCCCCATGGGAGCAGTTCTTC
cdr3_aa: CASSYSHGADAPWEQFF

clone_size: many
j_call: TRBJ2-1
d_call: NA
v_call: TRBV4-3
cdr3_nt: TGCGCCAGCAGCCAAGATCTCCCCGGTATGGGTGAGCAGTTCTTC
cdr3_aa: CASSQDLPGMGEQFF

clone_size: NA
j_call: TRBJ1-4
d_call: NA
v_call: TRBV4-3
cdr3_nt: TGCGCCAGCAGCGAGGGGTCAACTAATGAAAAACTGTTTTTT
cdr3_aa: CASSEGSTNEKLFF

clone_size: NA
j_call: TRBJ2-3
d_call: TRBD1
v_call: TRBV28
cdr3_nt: TGTGCCAGCAGTTTATACCCGGGACAGGGGAAACCAGATACGCAGTATTTT
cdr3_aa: CASSLYPGQGKPDTQYF

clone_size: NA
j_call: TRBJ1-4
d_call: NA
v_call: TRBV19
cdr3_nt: TGTGCCAGTAGTACAGCAGCTAATGAAAAACTGTTTTTT
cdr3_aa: CASSTAANEKLFF

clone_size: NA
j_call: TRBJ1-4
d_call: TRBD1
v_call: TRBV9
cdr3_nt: TGTGCCAGCAGCGCCGACGAGGGGGCTTGGGAAAAACTGTTTTTT
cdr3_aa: CASSADEGAWEKLFF

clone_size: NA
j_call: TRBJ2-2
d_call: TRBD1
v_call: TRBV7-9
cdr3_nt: TGTGCCAGCAGCTCGCCGACAGGGGGAACCGGGGAGCTGTTTTTT
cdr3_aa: CASSSPTGGTGELFF

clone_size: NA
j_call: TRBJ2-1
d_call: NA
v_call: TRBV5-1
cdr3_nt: TGCGCCAGCAGCTTGGGGGCAGAGGTTTCCAATGAGCAGTTCTTC
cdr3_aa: CASSLGAEVSNEQFF

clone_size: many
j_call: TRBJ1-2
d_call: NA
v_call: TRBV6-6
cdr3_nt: TGTGCCAGCAGTTCCCACCGGGACCTCAGAAGGGACTATGGCTACACCTTC
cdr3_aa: CASSSHRDLRRDYGYTF

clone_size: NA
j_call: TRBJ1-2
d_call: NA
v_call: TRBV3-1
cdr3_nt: TGTGCCAGCAGCCAAGTCGGCAGGCCGAACTATGGCTACACCTTC
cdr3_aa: CASSQVGRPNYGYTF

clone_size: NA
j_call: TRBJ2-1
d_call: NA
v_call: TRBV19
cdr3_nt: TGTGCCAGTAGTTCGGACGGCAATGAGCAGTTCTTC
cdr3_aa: CASSSDGNEQFF

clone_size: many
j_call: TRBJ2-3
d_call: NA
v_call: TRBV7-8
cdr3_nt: TGTGCCAGCAGCTTAGGGCTCGATACGCAGTATTTT
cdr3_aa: CASSLGLDTQYF

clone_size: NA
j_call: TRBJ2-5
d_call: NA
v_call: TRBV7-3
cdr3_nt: TGTGCCAGCAGCCAATCCGGACAGGCGGGACAAGAGACCCAGTACTTC
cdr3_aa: CASSQSGQAGQETQYF

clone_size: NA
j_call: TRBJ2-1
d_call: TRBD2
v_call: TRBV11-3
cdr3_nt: TGTGCCAGCAGCTTACAGGGGCCCGGGGGGGACTACAATGAGCAGTTCTTC
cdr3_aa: CASSLQGPGGDYNEQFF

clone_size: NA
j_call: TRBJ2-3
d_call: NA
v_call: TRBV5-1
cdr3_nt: TGCGCCAGCAGCTCGACCACCAATAAAGATACGCAGTATTTT
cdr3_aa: CASSSTTNKDTQYF

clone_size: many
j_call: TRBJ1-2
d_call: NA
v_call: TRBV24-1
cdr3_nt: TGTGCCACCAGTGATTGGGCTTCAACGGGCTATGGCTACACCTTC
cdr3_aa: CATSDWASTGYGYTF

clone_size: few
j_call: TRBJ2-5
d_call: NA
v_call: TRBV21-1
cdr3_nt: TGTGCCAGCAGCAAAGAATCGGGCAGGGTGACGGAGACCCAGTACTTC
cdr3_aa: CASSKESGRVTETQYF

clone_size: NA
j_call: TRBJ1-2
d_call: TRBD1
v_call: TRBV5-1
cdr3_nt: TGCGCCAGCAGCTCTCGACAGGGGGAGGCCTATGGCTACACCTTC
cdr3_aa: CASSSRQGEAYGYTF

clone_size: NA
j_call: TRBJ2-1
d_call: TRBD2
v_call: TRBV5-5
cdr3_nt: TGTGCCAGCAGCACCAAAACGACTAGCGGGGTAGCCAATGAGCAGTTCTTC
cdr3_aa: CASSTKTTSGVANEQFF

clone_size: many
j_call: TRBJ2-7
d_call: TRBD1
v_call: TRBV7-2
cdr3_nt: TGTGCCAGCAGCTTAACCGGGACAGGGCCCTACGAGCAGTACTTC
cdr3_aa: CASSLTGTGPYEQYF

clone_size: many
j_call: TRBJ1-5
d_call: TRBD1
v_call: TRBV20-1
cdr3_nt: TGCAGTGCCCGGACAGGGCTCAATCAGCCCCAGCATTTT
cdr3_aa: CSARTGLNQPQHF

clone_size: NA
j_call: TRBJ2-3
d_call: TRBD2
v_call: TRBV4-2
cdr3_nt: TGTGCCAGCAGCCAAGTTCAAGCGGGGGGGCGTGAAGGTACGCAGTATTTT
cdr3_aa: CASSQVQAGGREGTQYF

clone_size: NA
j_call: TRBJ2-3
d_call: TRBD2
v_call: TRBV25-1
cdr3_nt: TGTGCCATCTCCCCTCGGGGGGTGGGCACAGATACGCAGTATTTT
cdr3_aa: CAISPRGVGTDTQYF

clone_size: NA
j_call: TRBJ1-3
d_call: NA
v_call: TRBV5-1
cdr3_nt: TGCGCCAGCAGCTTGAACTTGCAGTCTGGAAACACCATATATTTT
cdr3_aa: CASSLNLQSGNTIYF

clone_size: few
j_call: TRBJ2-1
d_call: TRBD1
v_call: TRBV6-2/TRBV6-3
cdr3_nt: TGTGCCAGCAGTGAGGGACAGGGGGCCCTCAATGAGCAGTTCTTC
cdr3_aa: CASSEGQGALNEQFF

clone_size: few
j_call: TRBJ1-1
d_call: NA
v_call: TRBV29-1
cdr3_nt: TGCAGCGTTGAAGACGGTGGGGCTGAAGCTTTCTTT
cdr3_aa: CSVEDGGAEAFF

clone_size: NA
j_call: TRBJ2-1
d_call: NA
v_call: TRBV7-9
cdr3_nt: TGTGCCAGCAGCGCAACCCGACGTAGGGGAGATGAGCAGTTCTTC
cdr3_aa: CASSATRRRGDEQFF

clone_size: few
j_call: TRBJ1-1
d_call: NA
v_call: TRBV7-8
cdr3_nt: TGTGCCAGCAGCTTAGAAGTTAAGAACACTGAAGCTTTCTTT
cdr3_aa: CASSLEVKNTEAFF

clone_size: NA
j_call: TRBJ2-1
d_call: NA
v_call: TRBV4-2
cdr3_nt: TGTGCCAGCACCCCCCGGGGGGCTCACAATGAGCAGTTCTTC
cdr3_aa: CASTPRGAHNEQFF

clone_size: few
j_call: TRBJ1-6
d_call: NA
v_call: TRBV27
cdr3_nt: TGTGCCAGCAGTGAACTAACAAGCGATTCACCCCTCCACTTT
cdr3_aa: CASSELTSDSPLHF

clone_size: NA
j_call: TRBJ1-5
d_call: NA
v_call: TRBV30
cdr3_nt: TGTGCCTGGAGTGTACGACTCAATCAGCCCCAGCATTTT
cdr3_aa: CAWSVRLNQPQHF

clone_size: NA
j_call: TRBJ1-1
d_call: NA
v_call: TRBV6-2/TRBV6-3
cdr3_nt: TGTGCCAGCAGTTACCCGCGGGGTAGTGAAGCTTTCTTT
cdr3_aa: CASSYPRGSEAFF

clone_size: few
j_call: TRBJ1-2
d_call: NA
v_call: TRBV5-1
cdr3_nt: TGCGCCAGCAGTCCTGCTGGCTATGGCTACACCTTC
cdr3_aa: CASSPAGYGYTF

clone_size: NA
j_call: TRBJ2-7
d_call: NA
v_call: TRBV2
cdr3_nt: TGTGCCAGCAGGCCCATGACAGTTTACTCCTACGAGCAGTACTTC
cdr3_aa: CASRPMTVYSYEQYF

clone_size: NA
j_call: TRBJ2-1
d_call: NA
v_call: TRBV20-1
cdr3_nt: TGCAGTGCTAGAGGGGCCCATGAGCAGTTCTTC
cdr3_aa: CSARGAHEQFF

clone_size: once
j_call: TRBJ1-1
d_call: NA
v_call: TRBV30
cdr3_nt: TGTGCCTGGATTAGTCGAGGGAGTTGGGCTTTCTTT
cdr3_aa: CAWISRGSWAFF

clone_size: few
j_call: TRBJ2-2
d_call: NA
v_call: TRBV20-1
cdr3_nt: TGCAGTGCTAGAGATCCGGGTAAAGGGTCCGGGGAGCTGTTTTTT
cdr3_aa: CSARDPGKGSGELFF

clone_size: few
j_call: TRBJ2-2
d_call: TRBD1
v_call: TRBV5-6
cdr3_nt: TGTGCCAGCAGCTTGTGGGACAGGGGGAACACCGGGGAGCTGTTTTTT
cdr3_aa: CASSLWDRGNTGELFF

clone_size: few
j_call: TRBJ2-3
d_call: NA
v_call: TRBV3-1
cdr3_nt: TGTGCCAGCAGCCAAGGGGGGGGCACAGATACGCAGTATTTT
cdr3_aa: CASSQGGGTDTQYF

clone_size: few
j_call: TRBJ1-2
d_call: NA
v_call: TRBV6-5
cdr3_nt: TGTGCCAGCAGTTCGGAACCGGGAACTAACTATGGCTACACCTTC
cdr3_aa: CASSSEPGTNYGYTF

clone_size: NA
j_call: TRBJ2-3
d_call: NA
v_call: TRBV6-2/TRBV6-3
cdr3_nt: TGTGCCAGCAGTTACTGGGTGGGTGGCACAGATACGCAGTATTTT
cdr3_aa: CASSYWVGGTDTQYF

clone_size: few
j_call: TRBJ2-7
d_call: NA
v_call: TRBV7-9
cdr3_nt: TGTGCCAGCAGCCGTGGGGCGGGACCGTCCTACGAGCAGTACTTC
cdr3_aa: CASSRGAGPSYEQYF

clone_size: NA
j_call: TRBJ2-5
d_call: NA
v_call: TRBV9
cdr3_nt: TGTGCCAGCAGCGTAAGGGCGTACCAAGAGACCCAGTACTTC
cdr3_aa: CASSVRAYQETQYF